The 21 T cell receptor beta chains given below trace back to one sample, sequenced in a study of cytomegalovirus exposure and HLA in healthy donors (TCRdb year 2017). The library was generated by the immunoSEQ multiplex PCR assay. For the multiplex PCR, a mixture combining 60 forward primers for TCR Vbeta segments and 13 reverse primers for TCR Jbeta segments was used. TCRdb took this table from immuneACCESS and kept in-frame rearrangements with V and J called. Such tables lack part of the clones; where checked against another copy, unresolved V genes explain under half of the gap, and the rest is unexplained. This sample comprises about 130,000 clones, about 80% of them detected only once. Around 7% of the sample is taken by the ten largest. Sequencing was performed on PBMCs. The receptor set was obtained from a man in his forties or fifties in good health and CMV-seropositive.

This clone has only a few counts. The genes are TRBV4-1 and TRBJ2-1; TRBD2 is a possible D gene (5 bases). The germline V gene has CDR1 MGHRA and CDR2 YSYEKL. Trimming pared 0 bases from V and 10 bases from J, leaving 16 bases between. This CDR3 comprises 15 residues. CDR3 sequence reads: CASSQDVTGGGEQFF. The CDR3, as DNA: TGCGCCAGCAGCCAAGACGTAACGGGCGGAGGCGAGCAGTTCTTC.

The CDR3 loop reads CASSLSTGALNTEAFF. The CDR3 DNA reads TGTGCCAGCAGTTTGTCCACAGGGGCCCTGAACACTGAAGCTTTCTTT. This sequence joins TRBV27 and TRBJ1-1, with 7 nucleotides matching TRBD1. This CDR3 region has 16 residues. Germline V gene sequence: CDR1 MNHEY, CDR2 SMNVEV (reference sequence). J lost 0 bases, V lost 3 bases, and 7 bases had no gene match.

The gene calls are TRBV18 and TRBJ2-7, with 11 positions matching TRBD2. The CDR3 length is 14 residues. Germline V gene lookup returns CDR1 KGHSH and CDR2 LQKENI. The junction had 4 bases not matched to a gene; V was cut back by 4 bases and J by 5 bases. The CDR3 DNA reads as TGTGCCAGCTCACTACTAGCGGGAGACGACGAGCAGTACTTC. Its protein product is CASSLLAGDDEQYF.

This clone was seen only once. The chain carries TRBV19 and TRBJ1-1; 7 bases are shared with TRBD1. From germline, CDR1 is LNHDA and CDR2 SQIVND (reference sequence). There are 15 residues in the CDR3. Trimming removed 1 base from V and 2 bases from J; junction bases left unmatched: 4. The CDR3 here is CASSIGQGINTEAFF. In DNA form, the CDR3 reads TGTGCCAGTAGTATAGGACAGGGCATAAACACTGAAGCTTTCTTT.

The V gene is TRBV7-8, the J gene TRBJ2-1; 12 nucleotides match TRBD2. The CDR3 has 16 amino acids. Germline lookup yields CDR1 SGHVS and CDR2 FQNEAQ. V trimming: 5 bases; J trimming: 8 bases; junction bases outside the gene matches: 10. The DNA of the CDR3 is TGTGCCAGCAGCCCCTTGACTAGCGGGAGTAGCTATGAGCAGTTCTTC. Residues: CASSPLTSGSSYEQFF.

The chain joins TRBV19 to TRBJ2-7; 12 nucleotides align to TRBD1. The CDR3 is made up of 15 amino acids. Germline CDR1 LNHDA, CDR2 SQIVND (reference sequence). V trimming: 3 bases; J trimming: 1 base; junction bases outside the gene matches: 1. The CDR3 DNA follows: TGTGCCAGTAGTATGGGACAGGGGGCATCCTACGAGCAGTACTTC. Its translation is CASSMGQGASYEQYF.

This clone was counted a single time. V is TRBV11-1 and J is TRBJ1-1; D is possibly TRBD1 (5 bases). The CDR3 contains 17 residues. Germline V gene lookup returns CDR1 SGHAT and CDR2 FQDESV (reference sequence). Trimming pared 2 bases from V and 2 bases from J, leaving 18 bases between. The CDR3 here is CASSLKPPGFANTEAFF. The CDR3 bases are TGTGCCAGCAGCTTAAAACCCCCAGGGTTTGCAAACACTGAAGCTTTCTTT.

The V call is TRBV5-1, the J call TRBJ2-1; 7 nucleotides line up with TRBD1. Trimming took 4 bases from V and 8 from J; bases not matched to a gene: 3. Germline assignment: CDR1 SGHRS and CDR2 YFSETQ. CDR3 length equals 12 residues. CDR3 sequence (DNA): TGCGCCAGCAGCGAGGGGGCGGATGAGCAGTTCTTC. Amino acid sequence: CASSEGADEQFF.

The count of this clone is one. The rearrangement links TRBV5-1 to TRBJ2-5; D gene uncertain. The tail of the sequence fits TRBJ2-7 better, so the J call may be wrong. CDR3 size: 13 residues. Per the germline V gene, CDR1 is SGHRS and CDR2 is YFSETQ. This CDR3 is CASSEDNSYEQYF. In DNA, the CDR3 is TGCGCCAGCAGCGAAGACAACTCCTACGAGCAGTACTTC.

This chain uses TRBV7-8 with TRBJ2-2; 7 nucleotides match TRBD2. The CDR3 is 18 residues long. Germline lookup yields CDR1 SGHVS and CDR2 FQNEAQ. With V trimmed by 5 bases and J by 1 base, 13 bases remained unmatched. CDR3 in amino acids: CASSPTRPGLGNTGELFF. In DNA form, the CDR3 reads TGTGCCAGCAGCCCTACGCGACCAGGACTAGGGAACACCGGGGAGCTGTTTTTT. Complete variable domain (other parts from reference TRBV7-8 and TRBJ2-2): GAGVSQSPRYKVAKRGQDVALRCDPISGHVSLFWYQQALGQGPEFLTYFQNEAQLDKSGLPSDRFFAERPEGSVSTLKIQRTQQEDSAVYLCASSPTRPGLGNTGELFFGEGSRLTVL.

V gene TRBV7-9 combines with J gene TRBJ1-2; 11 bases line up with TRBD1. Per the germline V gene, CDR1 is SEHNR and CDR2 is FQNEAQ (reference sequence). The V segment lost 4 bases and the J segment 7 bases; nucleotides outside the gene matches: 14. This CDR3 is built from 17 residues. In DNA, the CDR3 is TGTGCCAGCAGCTGGGGACAGGGGGTGCCAAGTTCGTCTGGCTACACCTTC. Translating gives CASSWGQGVPSSSGYTF.

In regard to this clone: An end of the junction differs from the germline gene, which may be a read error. The CDR3 is CASSLAGSGF. CDR3 DNA: TGTGCCAGCAGCTTAGCCGGGTCTGGTTTT. V is TRBV5-8 and J is TRBJ1-3; D is ambiguous. The CDR3 spans 10 residues. Germline-derived CDR1 and CDR2 are SGHTS and YDEGEE.

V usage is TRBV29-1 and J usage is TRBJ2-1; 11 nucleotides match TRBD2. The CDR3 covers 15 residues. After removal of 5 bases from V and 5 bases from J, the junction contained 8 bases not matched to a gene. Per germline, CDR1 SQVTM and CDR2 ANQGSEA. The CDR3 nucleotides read TGCAGCGTTAGACTAGCGGGATCTGTCGACAATGAGCAGTTCTTC. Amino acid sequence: CSVRLAGSVDNEQFF.

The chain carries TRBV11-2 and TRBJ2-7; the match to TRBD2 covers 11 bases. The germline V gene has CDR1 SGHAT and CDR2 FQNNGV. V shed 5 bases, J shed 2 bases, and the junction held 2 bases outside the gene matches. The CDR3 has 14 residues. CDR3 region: CASSGTSGPYEQYF. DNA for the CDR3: TGTGCCAGCAGCGGGACTAGCGGTCCCTACGAGCAGTACTTC.

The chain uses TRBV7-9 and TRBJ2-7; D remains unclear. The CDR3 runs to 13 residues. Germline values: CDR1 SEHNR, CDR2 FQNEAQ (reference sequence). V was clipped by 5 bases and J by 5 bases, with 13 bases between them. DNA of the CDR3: TGTGCCAGCAGCAGTGCAGCGTCCCACGAGCAGTACTTC. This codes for CASSSAASHEQYF.

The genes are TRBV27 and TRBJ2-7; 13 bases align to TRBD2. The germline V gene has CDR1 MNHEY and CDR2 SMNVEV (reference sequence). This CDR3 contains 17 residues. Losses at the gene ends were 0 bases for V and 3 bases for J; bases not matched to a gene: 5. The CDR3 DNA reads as TGTGCCAGCAGTTTATCCGGACTAGCGGGAGCGTACTACGAGCAGTACTTC. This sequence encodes CASSLSGLAGAYYEQYF.

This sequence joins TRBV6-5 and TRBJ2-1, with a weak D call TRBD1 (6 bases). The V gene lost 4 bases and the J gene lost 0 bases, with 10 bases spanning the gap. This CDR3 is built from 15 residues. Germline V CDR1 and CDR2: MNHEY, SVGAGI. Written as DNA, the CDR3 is TGTGCCAGCAGTTCCGGGACAAACTCCTACAATGAGCAGTTCTTC. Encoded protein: CASSSGTNSYNEQFF.

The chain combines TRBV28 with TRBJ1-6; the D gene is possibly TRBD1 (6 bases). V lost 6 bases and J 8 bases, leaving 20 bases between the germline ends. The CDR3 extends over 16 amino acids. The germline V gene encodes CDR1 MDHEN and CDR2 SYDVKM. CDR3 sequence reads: CASSEPRGGMDSPLHF. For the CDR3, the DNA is TGTGCCAGCAGCGAACCCAGGGGAGGGATGGATTCACCCCTCCACTTT.

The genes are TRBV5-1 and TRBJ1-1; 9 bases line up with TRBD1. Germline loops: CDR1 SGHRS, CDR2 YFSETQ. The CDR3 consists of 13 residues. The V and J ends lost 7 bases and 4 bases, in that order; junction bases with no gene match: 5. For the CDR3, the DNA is TGCGCCAGCCAACAGGGGGCGAGCACTGAAGCTTTCTTT. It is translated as CASQQGASTEAFF.

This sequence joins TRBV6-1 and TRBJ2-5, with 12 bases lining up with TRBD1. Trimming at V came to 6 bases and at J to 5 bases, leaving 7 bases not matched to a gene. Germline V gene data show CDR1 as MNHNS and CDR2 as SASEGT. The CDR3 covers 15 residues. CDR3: CASRPGTGGRETQYF. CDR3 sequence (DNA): TGTGCCAGCAGACCCGGGACAGGGGGCCGGGAGACCCAGTACTTC.

The CDR3, as DNA: TGTGCCACGGTGGGGCTAGCGGACACCGGGGAGCTGTTTTTT. Translating it yields CATVGLADTGELFF. The chain carries TRBV19 and TRBJ2-2; 7 nucleotides agree with TRBD2. Germline assignment: CDR1 LNHDA and CDR2 SQIVND (reference sequence). V was clipped by 10 bases and J by 3 bases; unmatched bases: 8. The CDR3 length is 14 residues.